These 22 T cell receptor beta chains originate from one sample sequenced in a study of cytomegalovirus exposure and HLA in healthy donors. A multiplex PCR was run with 60 Vbeta primers and 13 Jbeta primers. Only in-frame clones appear in the TCRdb table, and some are missing; sequencing was by immunoSEQ multiplex PCR. The data hold over 100,000 clones, with approximately 73% observed a single time. Sequencing was done on a sample of PBMCs. These receptors originate from a man aged 40-55 years in good health and CMV-seronegative.

This clone has more than one count but fewer than ten. The CDR3 here is CASSLGTGEEQPQHF. The CDR3 bases are TGCGCCAGCAGCTTGGGGACAGGGGAAGAACAGCCCCAGCATTTT. The rearrangement links TRBV5-1 to TRBJ1-5; 9 bases align to TRBD1. CDR3 length: 15 amino acids. J gave up 7 bases and V 0 bases, and 5 bases lay outside the gene matches. Germline CDR1 is SGHRS and CDR2 is YFSETQ.

V gene TRBV2 combines with J gene TRBJ1-5; the match to TRBD1 covers 9 bases. The CDR3 length is 15 residues. V lost 4 bases, J lost 7 bases, and 8 bases stayed unmatched. Germline CDR1 is SNHLY and CDR2 is FYNNEI. The CDR3 nucleotides are TGTGCCAGCAGTGGTAGGACAGGGGCATGGCAGCCCCAGCATTTT. Translating it yields CASSGRTGAWQPQHF.

This clone was observed a few times. The chain links TRBV6-6 to TRBJ2-2; 13 bases align to TRBD2. CDR3 length: 16 amino acids. Germline trimming cut 9 bases from V and 3 bases from J; bases unmatched to any gene: 7. Looked up from germline, CDR1 is MNHNY and CDR2 is SVGAGI (reference sequence). CDR3 sequence reads: CASKLAGGPDTGELFF. The CDR3 coding sequence is TGTGCCAGTAAACTAGCGGGGGGGCCGGACACCGGGGAGCTGTTTTTT.

This sequence joins TRBV7-6 and TRBJ2-7; a weak D match, TRBD2 (5 bases). CDR1 is SGHVS, CDR2 FNYEAQ, per germline. The CDR3 is 15 residues long. Trimming shortened V by 4 bases and J by 2 bases, and 15 bases separated the two germline ends. The CDR3 bases are TGTGCCAGCAGCTCCGCGGGTTTGGGGACCTACGAGCAGTACTTC. Protein: CASSSAGLGTYEQYF.

This sequence joins TRBV7-9 and TRBJ2-5; 7 bases agree with TRBD2. The CDR3 spans 16 residues. From germline, CDR1 is SEHNR and CDR2 FQNEAQ (reference sequence). Trimming at V came to 7 bases and at J to 5 bases, leaving 16 bases not matched to a gene. The CDR3 nucleotides read TGTGCCAGCACCACTTTTTGGGGTACTAGCGTGGAGACCCAGTACTTC. The encoded protein is CASTTFWGTSVETQYF.

Notes on this clone: Other DNA variants within this sample encode the same CDR3. The genes are TRBV4-3 and TRBJ1-1, with D unclear. CDR3 length equals 13 residues. Trimming took off 0 bases at V and 1 base at J, with 3 bases between the two ends. The germline CDR1 and CDR2 sequences are LGHNA and YSLEER. The CDR3 is CASSQDRNTEAFF. DNA of the CDR3: TGCGCCAGCAGCCAAGACAGGAACACTGAAGCTTTCTTT.

The DNA of the CDR3 is TGCGCCAGCAGCGCCGGGACAGGGAATGGCTACACCTTC. This encodes CASSAGTGNGYTF. The chain links TRBV5-1 to TRBJ1-2; 9 positions match TRBD1. Germline V CDR1 and CDR2: SGHRS, YFSETQ. This CDR3 contains 13 residues. The V and J ends lost 4 bases and 6 bases, in that order; junction bases with no gene match: 4.

The gene calls are TRBV6-4 and TRBJ2-3, with D possibly TRBD2 on 6 matching bases. The CDR3 loop spans 15 amino acids. Deletions cut 10 bases from V and 7 bases from J, with 24 bases between. Germline CDR1 and CDR2: MRHNA and SNTAGT. Here the CDR3 reads CAITRGGARTYTQYF. Written as DNA, the CDR3 is TGTGCCATCACGAGGGGCGGGGCAAGAACCTATACGCAGTATTTT.

The V gene is TRBV20-1, the J gene TRBJ2-2, with unresolved D. Trimming removed 3 bases from V and 5 bases from J, with 4 bases in between. CDR1 and CDR2 (germline): DFQATT, SNEGSKA (reference sequence). This CDR3 has 11 residues. This chain's CDR3 is CSASRTGELFF. The CDR3 DNA follows: TGCAGTGCTAGCCGGACCGGGGAGCTGTTTTTT.

V gene TRBV19 combines with J gene TRBJ1-4; perhaps TRBD1 as D (5 bases). Between the trimmed V and J ends, which lost 3 bases and 8 bases, there was a span of 16 bases. Germline V gene sequence: CDR1 LNHDA, CDR2 SQIVND (reference sequence). The CDR3 covers 15 residues. The CDR3 nucleotides are TGTGCCAGTAGTATCTGGGCAGGGCGACACGAAAAACTGTTTTTT. The encoded protein is CASSIWAGRHEKLFF.

The chain joins TRBV10-3 to TRBJ2-3; 13 bases map to TRBD2. Per germline, CDR1 ENHRY and CDR2 SYGVKD. CDR3 length: 15 residues. V was pared by 2 bases and J by 4 bases, with 0 bases of the junction left unmatched. The CDR3 region is CAISEGLAGADTQYF. In DNA, the CDR3 is TGTGCCATCAGTGAGGGACTAGCGGGGGCAGATACGCAGTATTTT.

This chain links TRBV29-1 with TRBJ1-6; 9 positions agree with TRBD1. The CDR3 totals 13 residues. Per germline, CDR1 SQVTM and CDR2 ANQGSEA. Losses at the gene ends were 4 bases for V and 10 bases for J; bases not matched to a gene: 5. The CDR3 here is CSVGQGDQSPLHF. The CDR3 DNA is TGCAGCGTTGGACAGGGGGATCAGTCACCCCTCCACTTT.

CDR3 in amino acids: CASSLVGTGKIEKLFF. CDR3 nucleotides: TGTGCCAGCAGCTTAGTTGGGACAGGAAAAATTGAAAAACTGTTTTTT. The gene calls are TRBV11-2 and TRBJ1-4; 8 bases are shared with TRBD1. CDR1 is SGHAT and CDR2 is FQNNGV in the germline V gene. This CDR3 is 16 amino acids long. V shed 1 base and J 7 bases; nucleotides not matched to a gene: 8. The full variable domain, completed using reference TRBV11-2 and TRBJ1-4, is EAGVAQSPRYKIIEKRQSVAFWCNPISGHATLYWYQQILGQGPKLLIQFQNNGVVDDSQLPKDRFSAERLKGVDSTLKIQPAKLEDSAVYLCASSLVGTGKIEKLFFGSGTQLSVL.

The chain couples TRBV4-3 to TRBJ1-6; 7 bases fit TRBD1. V was clipped by 3 bases and J by 7 bases; unmatched bases: 9. The CDR3 sequence is 16 residues long. CDR1 and CDR2 from the germline V gene are LGHNA and YSLEER. The CDR3 loop is CASSQAPGTANSPLHF. The DNA of the CDR3 is TGCGCCAGCAGCCAGGCCCCCGGGACAGCAAATTCACCCCTCCACTTT.

This chain links TRBV4-1 with TRBJ2-3; 11 bases match TRBD2. V lost 1 base and J lost 2; bases outside the gene matches: 5. The CDR3 covers 17 residues. The germline V gene encodes CDR1 MGHRA and CDR2 YSYEKL. The CDR3 DNA reads TGCGCCAGCAGCCAAGCCGGACTAGCGGGTACCACAGATACGCAGTATTTT. Protein product: CASSQAGLAGTTDTQYF.

This chain joins TRBV5-1 and TRBJ2-7, with 12 bases that match TRBD2. Trimming cost V 0 bases and J 4 bases; bases outside gene matches: 2. The CDR3 totals 15 residues. Germline lookup yields CDR1 SGHRS and CDR2 YFSETQ. The CDR3 protein is CASSLAGTSGYEQYF. CDR3 nucleotide sequence: TGCGCCAGCAGCTTGGCTGGGACTAGCGGGTACGAGCAGTACTTC.

This clone has a handful of counts. V gene TRBV5-1 combines with J gene TRBJ2-7, with 8 nucleotides matching TRBD2. The CDR3 totals 14 residues. The V and J ends lost 4 bases and 0 bases, in that order; junction bases with no gene match: 3. Germline V gene lookup returns CDR1 SGHRS and CDR2 YFSETQ. The chain's CDR3 is CASSISGVSYEQYF. CDR3 DNA: TGCGCCAGCAGCATTAGCGGGGTCTCCTACGAGCAGTACTTC.

The V and J genes are TRBV18 and TRBJ1-1; D gene ambiguous. The CDR3 sequence is 14 residues long. V gave up 3 bases and J gave up 8 bases, with 16 bases separating them. CDR1 and CDR2 (germline): KGHSH, LQKENI. The CDR3 is CASSPTPGDREAFF. CDR3 DNA sequence: TGTGCCAGCTCACCGACGCCGGGAGATCGAGAAGCTTTCTTT. The variable domain in full, with the rest retrieved from reference TRBV18 and TRBJ1-1, is NAGVMQNPRHLVRRRGQEARLRCSPMKGHSHVYWYRQLPEEGLKFMVYLQKENIIDESGMPKERFSAEFPKEGPSILRIQQVVRGDSAAYFCASSPTPGDREAFFGQGTRLTVV.

The V gene is TRBV9, the J gene TRBJ2-5; 7 bases match TRBD2. This CDR3 is built from 13 residues. Per the germline V gene, CDR1 is SGDLS and CDR2 is YYNGEE. V shed 0 bases, J shed 4 bases, and the junction held 0 bases outside the gene matches. The CDR3 spells CASSVAGGETQYF. Written as DNA, the CDR3 is TGTGCCAGCAGCGTAGCGGGGGGAGAGACCCAGTACTTC.

The chain has TRBV28 and TRBJ1-2; TRBD1 is a possible D gene (5 bases). V lost 7 bases, J lost 8 bases, and 14 bases lay in between. This CDR3 has 12 amino acids. In germline, CDR1 is MDHEN, CDR2 SYDVKM. CDR3 in amino acids: CASTLREGGYTF. The CDR3 DNA is TGTGCCAGCACCCTTAGGGAGGGGGGCTACACCTTC.

This chain connects TRBV7-2 to TRBJ1-6; the match to TRBD1 covers 8 bases. Trimming took 5 bases from V and 9 from J; bases not matched to a gene: 6. CDR1 is SGHTA, CDR2 FQGNSA, per germline. The CDR3 length is 14 residues. The CDR3 loop reads CASSPGQEISPLHF. The CDR3 nucleotides read TGTGCCAGCAGCCCGGGACAGGAAATTTCACCCCTCCACTTT.

There are a few counts of this clone. V and J are TRBV4-3 and TRBJ1-2, with D perhaps TRBD1 (5 bases). The CDR3 runs 14 residues. V shed 0 bases and J shed 6 bases, with 11 bases lying between them. Per the germline V gene, CDR1 is LGHNA and CDR2 is YSLEER. The CDR3, as DNA: TGCGCCAGCAGCCAAGAAAGGGGCGGTGATGGCTACACCTTC. This translates into CASSQERGGDGYTF.